Sequencing of this T cell receptor (beta chain) was carried out in a study of cytomegalovirus exposure and HLA in healthy donors. Findings of the study overall: Because they were indistinguishable, some V segments, including TRBV6-2 and TRBV6-3, were excluded. CMV serostatus was the sole immune exposure information available. In an earlier analysis, about 90% or about 30%: the productive usage of most TCR beta V segments.

The CDR3 totals 15 residues. CDR1 and CDR2 (germline): KGHSH, LQKENI. V lost 6 bases and J lost 5, with 17 bases in between. Use of 60 Vbeta and 13 Jbeta primers characterized the PCR. Profiled with immunoSEQ multiplex PCR; TCRdb holds only in-frame clones, not every one. The sample yields some 110,000 clones, approximately 80% seen once. For this clone: The target antigen is unknown.

This clonotype originated in a woman between 35 and 50 years old in good health and CMV-seropositive. Sequencing was performed on PBMCs. The rearrangement joins TRBV18 to TRBJ2-1, with a tentative D call TRBD2 (9 bases). The CDR3 sequence: CASSPLAGQDNEQFF. The DNA of the CDR3 is TGTGCCAGCTCTCCTCTAGCGGGACAGGACAATGAGCAGTTCTTC.